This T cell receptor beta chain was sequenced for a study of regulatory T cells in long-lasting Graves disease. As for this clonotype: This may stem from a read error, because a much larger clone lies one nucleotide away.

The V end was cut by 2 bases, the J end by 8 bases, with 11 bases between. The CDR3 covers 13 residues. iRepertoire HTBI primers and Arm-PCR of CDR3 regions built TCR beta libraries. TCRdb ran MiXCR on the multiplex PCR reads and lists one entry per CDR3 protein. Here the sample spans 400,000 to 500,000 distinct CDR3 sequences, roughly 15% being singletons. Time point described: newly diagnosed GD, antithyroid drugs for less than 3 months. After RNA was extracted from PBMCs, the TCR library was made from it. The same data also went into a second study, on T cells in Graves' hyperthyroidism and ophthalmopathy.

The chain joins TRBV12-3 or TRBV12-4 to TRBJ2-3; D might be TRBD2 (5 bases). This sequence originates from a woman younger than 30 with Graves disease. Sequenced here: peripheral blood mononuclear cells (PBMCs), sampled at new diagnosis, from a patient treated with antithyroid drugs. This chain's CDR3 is CASSLTPGGTQYF. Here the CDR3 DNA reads TGTGCCAGCAGTTTAACTCCAGGAGGTACGCAGTATTTT.